The rows below give T cell receptor beta chains drawn from one sample of a study of regulatory T cells in long-lasting Graves disease. TCRdb used MiXCR to reprocess the multiplex PCR reads, holding one entry per CDR3 protein. The sample has around 250,000 distinct CDR3 sequences, 20% to 25% seen once. The sample consisted of peripheral blood mononuclear cells (PBMCs), taken at new diagnosis, from a patient treated with antithyroid drugs. These receptors all stem from a female donor with Graves disease. Each CDR3 is given with its conserved first and last residue. Fields, in order: CDR3 length, V gene, D gene, J gene, clone size, CDR3 DNA, CDR3 protein. The D gene is left open where the match is weak. Expanded clones get a size class; other rows say once, few or many, or leave the size out.

14	TRBV15	TRBD2	TRBJ2-5	many	TGTGCCACCAGCAGTGGACTAGCGGAAGAGACCCAGTACTTC	CATSSGLAEETQYF
13	TRBV4-2	-	TRBJ1-5	-	TGTGCCAGCAGCCAAGAACCGGATCAGCCCCAGCATTTT	CASSQEPDQPQHF
13	TRBV7-3	-	TRBJ2-5	few	TGTGCCAGCAGCCCGACTTTTGGCGAGACCCAGTACTTC	CASSPTFGETQYF
15	TRBV6-1	-	TRBJ1-1	many	TGTGCCAGCAGCCCTAGACAGACCATGAACACTGAAGCTTTCTTT	CASSPRQTMNTEAFF
17	TRBV10-1	TRBD1	TRBJ2-6	many	TGCGCCAGCAGCCCCGGGACAGGGTACTCTGGGGCCAACGTCCTGACTTTC	CASSPGTGYSGANVLTF
18	TRBV12-3/TRBV12-4	-	TRBJ2-5	many	TGTGCCAGCAGTTTAAGGGTGGCTAGACAGGTCGCTCAAGAGACCCAGTACTTC	CASSLRVARQVAQETQYF
13	TRBV18	TRBD1	TRBJ1-2	many	TGTGCCAGCTCACCAGGGACAGGGCCTGGCTACACCTTC	CASSPGTGPGYTF
16	TRBV5-1	-	TRBJ2-2	many	TGCGCCAGCACCCAGGTCGGGTCAGCGAACACCGGGGAGCTGTTTTTT	CASTQVGSANTGELFF
18	TRBV15	TRBD1	TRBJ2-6	few	TGTGCCACCAGCGCACCGGGACAGGGGGCTGTTGGGGCCAACGTCCTGACTTTC	CATSAPGQGAVGANVLTF
15	TRBV7-2	-	TRBJ1-4	many	TGTGCCAGCAGCTTAACCCCTATAACTAATGAAAAACTGTTTTTT	CASSLTPITNEKLFF